Following are 3 T cell receptor beta chains from one sample sequenced in a study of blood T cell repertoires in COVID-19. Profiled with immunoSEQ multiplex PCR; TCRdb holds only in-frame clones, not every one. The sample records 30,000 to 50,000 clones, about 90% being singletons. The sequenced sample was peripheral blood. The receptor source for this set is a woman in her 30s in a cohort sampled during active COVID-19.

The CDR3 protein is CASSEKLAGPYEQYF. The CDR3 DNA reads TGTGCCAGCAGTGAAAAACTAGCGGGGCCCTACGAGCAGTACTTC. The chain links TRBV25-1 to TRBJ2-7, with 10 bases aligning to TRBD2. The germline V gene has CDR1 MGHDK and CDR2 SYGVNS. The junction had 3 bases not matched to a gene; V was cut back by 2 bases and J by 2 bases. The CDR3 consists of 15 residues.

V and J are TRBV10-1 and TRBJ2-5, with 11 bases lining up with TRBD2. Trimming removed 4 bases from V and 1 base from J; junction bases left unmatched: 2. The germline CDR1 and CDR2 sequences are WNHNN and SYGVQD (reference sequence). The CDR3 totals 15 residues. Here the CDR3 DNA reads TGCGCCAGCAGTGCTAGCGGGAGGTCCCAAGAGACCCAGTACTTC. It encodes CASSASGRSQETQYF.

The CDR3 DNA is TGTGCCAGCAGCTGGAGGCCCGGGACTAGCGGGAGTATGGGCAATGAGCAGTTCTTC. Translation gives CASSWRPGTSGSMGNEQFF. The V and J genes are TRBV7-9 and TRBJ2-1, with TRBD2 matching over 14 bases. Germline V gives CDR1 SEHNR, CDR2 FQNEAQ (reference sequence). The V and J ends lost 4 bases and 6 bases, in that order; junction bases with no gene match: 14. The CDR3 spans 19 residues.